This entry lists 13 T cell receptor beta chains sequenced from one sample in a study of CD8 T cells in Susac syndrome. RNA totalling 0.5 to 1 ug underwent reverse transcription with random hexamers. TCRdb passed the immunoSEQ multiplex PCR reads through MiXCR, listing each CDR3 protein once. The sample holds 100,000 to 150,000 distinct CDR3 sequences; 90% to 95% are singletons and the top ten take less than 0.25%. Sequenced sample: CD8+ T cells from PBMCs. Receptor source: a human donor with Susac syndrome.

V gene TRBV20-1 combines with J gene TRBJ2-7; a possible D gene is TRBD2 (6 bases). Germline assignment: CDR1 DFQATT and CDR2 SNEGSKA (reference sequence). Trimming shortened V by 2 bases and J by 0 bases, and 14 bases separated the two germline ends. This CDR3 is 15 amino acids long. For the CDR3, the DNA is TGCAGTGCTAGACCTCTGGGGGGAAGCTCCTACGAGCAGTACTTC. It specifies CSARPLGGSSYEQYF.

The V gene is TRBV11-3, the J gene TRBJ2-1; 10 bases line up with TRBD2. Unmatched junction bases numbered 4, after V lost 4 bases and J lost 4 bases. The CDR3 is 15 amino acids. Germline V CDR1 and CDR2: SGHNT, YENEEA. The CDR3 sequence is CASSSTSGAYNEQFF. The CDR3 DNA follows: TGTGCCAGCAGCTCCACTAGCGGGGCATACAATGAGCAGTTCTTC.

This clonotype was seen a handful of times. The V call is TRBV6-2 or TRBV6-3, the J call TRBJ2-7; 9 nucleotides line up with TRBD1. The CDR3 contains 15 residues. Germline assignment: CDR1 MNHEY and CDR2 SVGEGT. V shed 0 bases, J shed 4 bases, and the junction held 4 bases outside the gene matches. Written as DNA, the CDR3 is TGTGCCAGCAGTTACTCAACAGGGGGCGAATACGAGCAGTACTTC. Residues: CASSYSTGGEYEQYF.

This chain links TRBV30 with TRBJ1-5; D is uncertain. Germline values: CDR1 GTSNPN, CDR2 SVGIG (reference sequence). The CDR3 loop spans 12 amino acids. V was cut by 5 bases and J by 6 bases, with 11 bases left in between. CDR3 in amino acids: CAWGELGQPQHF. CDR3 coding DNA: TGTGCCTGGGGGGAACTGGGTCAGCCCCAGCATTTT.

The chain employs TRBV20-1 and TRBJ1-1; no clear D. Germline-derived CDR1 and CDR2 are DFQATT and SNEGSKA (reference sequence). This CDR3 contains 11 residues. Trimming shortened V by 0 bases and J by 6 bases, and 5 bases separated the two germline ends. CDR3 loop: CSARDGPEAFF. CDR3 DNA: TGCAGTGCTAGAGATGGGCCTGAAGCTTTCTTT.

The rearrangement links TRBV12-3 or TRBV12-4 to TRBJ2-7; no reliable D call. There are 13 residues in the CDR3. Trimming shortened V by 5 bases and J by 3 bases, and 11 bases separated the two germline ends. This chain's CDR3 is CASSPNWVYEQYF. The CDR3 region has the DNA TGTGCCAGCAGTCCCAACTGGGTCTACGAGCAGTACTTC.

The chain links TRBV12-3 or TRBV12-4 to TRBJ1-2; TRBD1 might be the D (6 bases). The length of the CDR3 is 14 residues. Trimming pared 2 bases from V and 7 bases from J, leaving 14 bases between. CDR3 region: CASSLSSDSSGYTF. DNA of the CDR3: TGTGCCAGCAGTTTATCGTCGGACAGCAGTGGCTACACCTTC.

The rearrangement links TRBV18 to TRBJ2-5, with TRBD1 matching 10 bases. Unmatched junction bases numbered 7, after V lost 4 bases and J lost 5 bases. In germline, CDR1 is KGHSH, CDR2 LQKENI. The CDR3 totals 15 residues. For the CDR3, the DNA is TGTGCCAGCTCACGCCGGGACAGGGGCTTTGAGACCCAGTACTTC. Protein: CASSRRDRGFETQYF.

The chain carries TRBV6-5 and TRBJ2-7; 9 bases are a match to TRBD2. The length of the CDR3 is 15 residues. Germline V gene lookup returns CDR1 MNHEY and CDR2 SVGAGI. J was trimmed by 5 bases and V by 2 bases; bases with no gene match: 7. The chain's CDR3 is CASSYGLAGWDEQYF. In DNA form, the CDR3 reads TGTGCCAGCAGTTACGGGCTAGCGGGATGGGACGAGCAGTACTTC.

V is TRBV27 and J is TRBJ1-1; TRBD1 matches 8 bases. Germline trimming cut 2 bases from V and 3 bases from J; bases unmatched to any gene: 5. Germline V CDR1 and CDR2: MNHEY, SMNVEV (reference sequence). The CDR3 is 15 residues long. The CDR3 is CASSLQGTGYTEAFF. CDR3 nucleotides: TGTGCCAGCAGTTTACAAGGGACAGGCTACACTGAAGCTTTCTTT.

The chain recombines TRBV30 with TRBJ2-3; D possibly corresponds to TRBD2 (5 bases). The V and J ends lost 5 bases and 4 bases respectively, with 16 bases between them. Per germline, CDR1 GTSNPN and CDR2 SVGIG (reference sequence). The CDR3 has 14 residues. The CDR3 sequence: CAWSTAVGADTQYF. DNA for the CDR3: TGTGCCTGGTCTACGGCGGTCGGGGCAGATACGCAGTATTTT.

V is TRBV13 and J is TRBJ2-7; D is tentatively TRBD1 or TRBD2 (5 bases each). Germline CDR1 PRHDT, CDR2 FYEKMQ (reference sequence). The V gene lost 5 bases and the J gene lost 1 base, with 12 bases spanning the gap. The CDR3 loop spans 14 amino acids. CDR3 nucleotide sequence: TGTGCCAGCAGCCAGGTGAGGGGTTCCTACGAGCAGTACTTC. Residues: CASSQVRGSYEQYF.

The chain carries TRBV12-3 or TRBV12-4 and TRBJ1-4; weak D call: TRBD1 (5 bases). V lost 4 bases and J lost 7, with 13 bases in between. The CDR3 sequence is 14 residues long. In DNA form, the CDR3 reads TGTGCCAGCAGTTCCCAGGGTCACATTGAAAAACTGTTTTTT. Protein: CASSSQGHIEKLFF.